Each of the 8 T cell receptor beta chains below was sequenced from the same sample in a study of T cell repertoires in cytomegalovirus infection. These TCRs are of unknown antigen specificity. TCRdb reanalysed the reads using MiXCR and keeps one entry per CDR3 protein. The data hold 80,000 to 95,000 distinct CDR3 sequences, with over 25% observed a single time. The starting material was CD8+ T cells from cultured PBMCs, obtained from culture after CMV antigen stimulation. Receptor source: a human donor in good health (CMV status not recorded). Some clones in this sample may be carry-over from other donors' samples.

The chain joins TRBV5-6 to TRBJ1-6; 11 bases agree with TRBD1. Germline V gene data show CDR1 as SGHDT and CDR2 as YYEEEE. This CDR3 has 14 amino acids. Trimming at V came to 2 bases and at J to 9 bases, leaving 1 base not matched to a gene. CDR3 bases: TGTGCCAGCAGCTTCGGGACAGGGGGTTCACCCCTCCACTTT. Protein product: CASSFGTGGSPLHF.

V gene TRBV27 combines with J gene TRBJ2-5; tentative D call: TRBD2 (5 bases). Trimming took 6 bases from V and 4 from J, leaving 18 bases between them. Per germline, CDR1 MNHEY and CDR2 SMNVEV (reference sequence). This CDR3 region has 15 residues. The CDR3 sequence is CASSLSLSRGETQYF. CDR3 nucleotide sequence: TGTGCCAGCAGCCTCTCACTTTCCCGGGGAGAGACCCAGTACTTC.

The chain couples TRBV20-1 to TRBJ1-2; 8 bases match TRBD1. Trimming cost V 6 bases and J 8 bases; bases outside gene matches: 17. CDR3 length equals 15 residues. CDR1 DFQATT and CDR2 SNEGSKA come from the germline V gene (reference sequence). CDR3 amino acids: CSAKPRQGYGRGYTF. The CDR3 DNA follows: TGCAGTGCCAAACCCCGACAGGGGTACGGTCGGGGCTACACCTTC.

The chain carries TRBV7-9 and TRBJ2-7; D call uncertain. Germline V gene sequence: CDR1 SEHNR, CDR2 FQNEAQ (reference sequence). Trimming shortened V by 1 base and J by 3 bases, and 4 bases separated the two germline ends. The CDR3 has 12 amino acids. The CDR3 region is CASSLDNYEQYF. CDR3 DNA sequence: TGTGCCAGCAGCTTAGATAACTACGAGCAGTACTTC.

The V gene is TRBV4-1, the J gene TRBJ1-2; D not resolved. CDR1 and CDR2 from the germline V gene are MGHRA and YSYEKL. Trimming stripped 2 bases from V and 2 bases from J, with 6 bases between. The CDR3 loop spans 13 amino acids. DNA of the CDR3: TGCGCCAGCAGCCAACAGGAAAACTATGGCTACACCTTC. Its protein product is CASSQQENYGYTF.

The chain employs TRBV6-1 and TRBJ1-5; tentative D call: TRBD1 (6 bases). The CDR3 runs to 14 residues. Trimming cost V 0 bases and J 9 bases, with 12 bases left between them. Germline CDR1 is MNHNS and CDR2 is SASEGT. CDR3 loop: CASSEARGARPQHF. The CDR3 DNA sequence: TGTGCCAGCAGTGAAGCCCGGGGGGCCCGGCCCCAGCATTTT.

This rearrangement joins TRBV4-2 to TRBJ2-1, with TRBD2 identical over 10 bases. J lost 3 bases, V lost 4 bases, and 12 bases had no gene match. The CDR3 contains 18 residues. Germline V gene data show CDR1 as LGHNA and CDR2 as YNFKEQ. CDR3 nucleotide sequence: TGTGCCAGCAGCCTCCGACTAGCGGGCGACCCGCTCTACAATGAGCAGTTCTTC. Translated: CASSLRLAGDPLYNEQFF.

This clonotype was counted between two and nine times. The CDR3 DNA is TGTGCCAGCACCCTCGCCCCTAGCTCCTACAATGAGCAGTTCTTC. This translates into CASTLAPSSYNEQFF. J is TRBJ2-1 and V is TRBV18; unclear D gene. CDR1 KGHSH and CDR2 LQKENI come from the germline V gene. The CDR3 length is 15 residues. Trimming cost V 8 bases and J 0 bases, with 14 bases left between them.